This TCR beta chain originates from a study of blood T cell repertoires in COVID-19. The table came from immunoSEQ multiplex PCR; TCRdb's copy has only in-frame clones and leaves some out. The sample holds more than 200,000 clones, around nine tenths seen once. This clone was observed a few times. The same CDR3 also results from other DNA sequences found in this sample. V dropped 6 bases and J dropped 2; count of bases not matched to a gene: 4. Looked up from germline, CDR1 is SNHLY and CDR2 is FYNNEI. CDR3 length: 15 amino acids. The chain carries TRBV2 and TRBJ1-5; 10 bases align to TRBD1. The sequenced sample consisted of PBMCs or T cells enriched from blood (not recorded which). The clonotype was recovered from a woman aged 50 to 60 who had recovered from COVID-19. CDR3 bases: TGTGCCAGCAGGGCCGGGACAGGGGGCAATCAGCCCCAGCATTTT. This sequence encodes CASRAGTGGNQPQHF.